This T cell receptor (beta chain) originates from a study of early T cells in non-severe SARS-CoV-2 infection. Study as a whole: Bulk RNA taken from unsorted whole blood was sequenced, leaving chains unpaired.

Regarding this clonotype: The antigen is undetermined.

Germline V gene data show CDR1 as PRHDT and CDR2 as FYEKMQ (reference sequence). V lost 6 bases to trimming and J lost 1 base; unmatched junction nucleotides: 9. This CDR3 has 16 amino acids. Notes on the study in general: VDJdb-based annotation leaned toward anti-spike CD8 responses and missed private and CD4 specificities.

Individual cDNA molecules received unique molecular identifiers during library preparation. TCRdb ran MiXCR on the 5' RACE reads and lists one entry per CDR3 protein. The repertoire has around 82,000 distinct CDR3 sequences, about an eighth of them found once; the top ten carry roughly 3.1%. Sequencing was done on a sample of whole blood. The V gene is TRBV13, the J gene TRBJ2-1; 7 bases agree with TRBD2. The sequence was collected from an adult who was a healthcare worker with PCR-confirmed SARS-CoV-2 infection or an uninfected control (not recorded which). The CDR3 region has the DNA TGTGCCAGCAGTTCCAGCGGGGAGGGGTCCTACAATGAGCAGTTCTTC. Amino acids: CASSSSGEGSYNEQFF.